Presented here are 10 T cell receptor beta chains from one specimen sequenced in a study of OX40 agonist ivuxolimab in advanced cancers. Sequencing was performed with immunoSEQ multiplex PCR; in TCRdb, only in-frame clones are kept and a portion is missing. The sample yields tens of thousands of clones, 79% seen once. This sample comprised CD4+ or CD8+ T cells sorted from blood, obtained in a trial of the OX40 agonist ivuxolimab. These receptors originate from an adult with an advanced solid tumor such as melanoma, head and neck, liver or kidney cancer.

This chain uses TRBV5-1 with TRBJ2-1; D possibly matches TRBD1 or TRBD2 (6 bases each). Germline V lookup: CDR1 SGHRS, CDR2 YFSETQ. V was pared by 0 bases and J by 6 bases, with 16 bases between. This CDR3 is built from 16 residues. DNA of the CDR3: TGCGCCAGCAGCTTGGCTTTCGGGGGCAAGGGCAATGAGCAGTTCTTC. Protein product: CASSLAFGGKGNEQFF.

V gene TRBV7-8 combines with J gene TRBJ2-5; D not certain. CDR3 length: 16 amino acids. Looked up from germline, CDR1 is SGHVS and CDR2 is FQNEAQ. Trimming pared 4 bases from V and 1 base from J, leaving 16 bases between. The CDR3 is CASSSRRLVPQETQYF. Here the CDR3 DNA reads TGTGCCAGCAGCTCTCGCCGACTCGTCCCCCAAGAGACCCAGTACTTC.

Within the sample, this clone is medium-sized. Other DNA sequences in this sample translate to the same CDR3. The V gene is TRBV29-1, the J gene TRBJ2-7, with 10 positions matching TRBD2. CDR3 length: 16 amino acids. Germline V gives CDR1 SQVTM, CDR2 ANQGSEA. J was trimmed by 0 bases and V by 4 bases; bases with no gene match: 9. The CDR3 DNA sequence: TGCAGCGTTGTTTTCCTAGCGGGGGAGGGCTCCTACGAGCAGTACTTC. It translates to CSVVFLAGEGSYEQYF.

This clone was counted a single time. The gene calls are TRBV4-1 and TRBJ1-1; D is perhaps TRBD1 (6 bases). Trimming removed 4 bases at V and 4 bases at J, with 19 bases between. Germline V gene lookup returns CDR1 MGHRA and CDR2 YSYEKL. This CDR3 is 16 amino acids long. DNA of the CDR3: TGCGCCAGCAGCCCAACAGGGTCGGCGGTTGGCACTGAAGCTTTCTTT. It encodes CASSPTGSAVGTEAFF.

This chain uses TRBV5-6 with TRBJ1-6, with D possibly matching TRBD1 (5 bases). The CDR3 spans 13 residues. Trimming stripped 5 bases from V and 7 bases from J, with 10 bases between. Germline V gene data show CDR1 as SGHDT and CDR2 as YYEEEE. CDR3 amino acids: CASSTTANSPLHF. The DNA for the CDR3 is TGTGCCAGCAGTACGACAGCCAATTCACCCCTCCACTTT.

The rearrangement links TRBV27 to TRBJ1-2; 7 bases are a match to TRBD1. The trim removed 8 bases at V and 2 bases at J, leaving 11 bases unmatched. The CDR3 contains 15 residues. Per the germline V gene, CDR1 is MNHEY and CDR2 is SMNVEV (reference sequence). The CDR3 is CASYSNRGRNYGYTF. CDR3 in DNA: TGTGCCAGCTACAGCAACAGGGGACGAAACTATGGCTACACCTTC.

This chain joins TRBV11-1 and TRBJ2-5, with D tentatively TRBD1 or TRBD2 (5 bases each). CDR1 and CDR2 from the germline V gene are SGHAT and FQDESV (reference sequence). This CDR3 is built from 13 residues. V lost 3 bases and J 5 bases, leaving 10 bases between the germline ends. The CDR3 region has the DNA TGTGCCAGCAGCTTTCCGAGGGGCGAGACCCAGTACTTC. It specifies CASSFPRGETQYF.

J is TRBJ1-2 and V is TRBV5-4; tentative D call: TRBD1 (5 bases). With 2 bases removed from V and 8 bases from J, the gap between germline ends came to 22 bases. The CDR3 extends over 16 amino acids. Per the germline V gene, CDR1 is SGHNT and CDR2 is YYREEE (reference sequence). The CDR3 DNA sequence: TGTGCCAGCAGCTTTGGGCAGGGCAACACCGCGAGAGGCTACACCTTC. Translated: CASSFGQGNTARGYTF. The variable domain in full, completed from reference TRBV5-4 and TRBJ1-2, reads ETGVTQSPTHLIKTRGQQVTLRCSSQSGHNTVSWYQQALGQGPQFIFQYYREEENGRGNFPPRFSGLQFPNYSSELNVNALELDDSALYLCASSFGQGNTARGYTFGSGTRLTVV.

This chain connects TRBV15 to TRBJ2-1; 12 positions match TRBD2. J gave up 9 bases and V 5 bases, and 2 bases lay outside the gene matches. There are 13 residues in the CDR3. CDR1 and CDR2 (germline): LNHNV, YYDKDF (reference sequence). The DNA of the CDR3 is TGTGCCACCAGCCTAGCGGGGGGGGTTGAGCAGTTCTTC. Protein sequence: CATSLAGGVEQFF.

This rearrangement joins TRBV4-1 to TRBJ2-1; D tentatively reads TRBD1 or TRBD2 (5 bases each). Germline CDR1 reads MGHRA; CDR2 reads YSYEKL. Trimming took 0 bases from V and 4 from J, leaving 7 bases between them. There are 14 residues in the CDR3. CDR3 coding DNA: TGCGCCAGCAGCCAAGAAGGGACGTACAATGAGCAGTTCTTC. Its protein is CASSQEGTYNEQFF.